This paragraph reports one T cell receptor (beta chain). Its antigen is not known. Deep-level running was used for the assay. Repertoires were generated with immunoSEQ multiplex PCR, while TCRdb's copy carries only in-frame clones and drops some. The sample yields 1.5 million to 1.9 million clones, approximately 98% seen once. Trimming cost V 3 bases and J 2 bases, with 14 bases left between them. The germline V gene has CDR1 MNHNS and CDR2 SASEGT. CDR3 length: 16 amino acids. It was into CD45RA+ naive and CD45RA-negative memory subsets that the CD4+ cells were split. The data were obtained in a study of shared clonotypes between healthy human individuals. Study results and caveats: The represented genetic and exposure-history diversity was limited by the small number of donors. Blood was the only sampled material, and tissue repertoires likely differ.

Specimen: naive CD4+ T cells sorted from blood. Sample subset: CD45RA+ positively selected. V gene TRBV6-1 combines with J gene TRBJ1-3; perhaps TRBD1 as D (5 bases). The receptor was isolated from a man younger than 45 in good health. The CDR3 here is CASSDGGVPTGNTIYF. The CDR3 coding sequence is TGTGCCAGCAGTGATGGGGGGGTCCCCACTGGAAACACCATATATTTT.